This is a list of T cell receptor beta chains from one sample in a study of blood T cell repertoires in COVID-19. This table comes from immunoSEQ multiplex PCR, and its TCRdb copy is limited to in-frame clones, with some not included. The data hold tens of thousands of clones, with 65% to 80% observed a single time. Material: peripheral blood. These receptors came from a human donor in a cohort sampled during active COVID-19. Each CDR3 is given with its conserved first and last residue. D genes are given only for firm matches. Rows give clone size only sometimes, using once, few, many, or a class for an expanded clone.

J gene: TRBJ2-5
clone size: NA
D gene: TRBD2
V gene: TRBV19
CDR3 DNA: TGTGCCAGTAGTATTAGGAGACTGAGCGGGAGGGAAGCGGAGACCCAGTACTTC
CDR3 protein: CASSIRRLSGREAETQYF

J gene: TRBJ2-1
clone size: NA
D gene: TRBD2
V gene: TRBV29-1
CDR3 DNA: TGCAGCGTTGATGATGGCGGGAGAGAGGCCAATGAGCAGTTCTTC
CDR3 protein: CSVDDGGREANEQFF

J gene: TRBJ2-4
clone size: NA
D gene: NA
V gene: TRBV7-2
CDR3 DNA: TGTGCCAGCAGCCTACTAGAGCTTCAGTACTTC
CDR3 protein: CASSLLELQYF

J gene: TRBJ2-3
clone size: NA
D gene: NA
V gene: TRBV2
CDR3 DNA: TGTGCCAGCAGGGCCGGACTATTGAGCACAGATACGCAGTATTTT
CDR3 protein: CASRAGLLSTDTQYF

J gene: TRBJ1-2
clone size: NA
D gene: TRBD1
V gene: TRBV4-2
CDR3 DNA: TGTGCCAGCAGCCAAGAGAAGTCGACAGGGAGCTATGGCTACACCTTC
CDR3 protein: CASSQEKSTGSYGYTF

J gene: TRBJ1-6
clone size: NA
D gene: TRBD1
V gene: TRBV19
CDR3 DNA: TGTGCCAGCCAGGGACAGGGGGCTTCACCCCTCCACTTT
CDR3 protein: CASQGQGASPLHF

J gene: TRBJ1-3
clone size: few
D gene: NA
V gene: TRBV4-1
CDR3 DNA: TGCGCCAGCAGCCAATCCGTGTCAGGTTTCTCTGGAAACACCATATATTTT
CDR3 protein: CASSQSVSGFSGNTIYF

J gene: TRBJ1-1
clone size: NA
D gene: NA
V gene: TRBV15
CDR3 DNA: TGTGCCACCAGCAGAGCCCCCAGACAGGAAATCGAACGGGGCACTGAAGCTTTCTTT
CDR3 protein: CATSRAPRQEIERGTEAFF

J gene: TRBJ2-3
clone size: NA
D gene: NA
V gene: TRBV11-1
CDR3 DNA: TGTGCCAGCAGCTTAAGCGTTAGCACAGATACGCAGTATTTT
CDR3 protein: CASSLSVSTDTQYF

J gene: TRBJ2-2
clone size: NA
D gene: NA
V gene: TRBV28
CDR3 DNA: TGTGCCAGCAGCGGGAGACAGAACGCGAACACCGGGGAGCTGTTTTTT
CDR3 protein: CASSGRQNANTGELFF

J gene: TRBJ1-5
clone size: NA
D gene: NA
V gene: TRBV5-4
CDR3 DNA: TGTGCCAGCAGCCTAAATGATCAGCCCCAGCATTTT
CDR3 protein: CASSLNDQPQHF

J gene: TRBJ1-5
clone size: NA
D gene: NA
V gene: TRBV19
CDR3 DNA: TGTGCCAGTAGTGGCAGGGGTGGTCAGCCCCAGCATTTT
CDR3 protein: CASSGRGGQPQHF

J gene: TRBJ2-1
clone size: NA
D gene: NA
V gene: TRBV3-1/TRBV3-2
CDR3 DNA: TGTGCCAGCAGCCCCCGTGGAGCGCTAGGCTACAATGAGCAGTTCTTC
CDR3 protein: CASSPRGALGYNEQFF

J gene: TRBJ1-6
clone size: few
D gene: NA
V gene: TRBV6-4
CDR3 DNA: TGTGCCAGCAGTGCACAGCCTAATTCACCCCTCCACTTT
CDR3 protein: CASSAQPNSPLHF

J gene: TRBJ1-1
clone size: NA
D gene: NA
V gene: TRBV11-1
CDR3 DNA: TGTGCCAGCAGCTTACAGGGCATAAACACTGAAGCTTTCTTT
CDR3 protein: CASSLQGINTEAFF

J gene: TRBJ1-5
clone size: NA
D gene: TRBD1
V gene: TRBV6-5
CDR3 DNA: TGTGCCAGCAGCTTGGACAGGGGGATGCGGCAGCCCCAGCATTTT
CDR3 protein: CASSLDRGMRQPQHF

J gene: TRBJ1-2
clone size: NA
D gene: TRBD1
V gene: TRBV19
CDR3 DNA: TGTGCCAGTAGCCCGGACAGGGTGGACTATGGCTACACCTTC
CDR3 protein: CASSPDRVDYGYTF

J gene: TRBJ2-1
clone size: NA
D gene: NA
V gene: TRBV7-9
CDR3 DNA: TGTGCCAGCAGCTTAAATACTTTCCGGGACACCCGTGTTTGGTATGAGCAGTTCTTC
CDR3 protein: CASSLNTFRDTRVWYEQFF

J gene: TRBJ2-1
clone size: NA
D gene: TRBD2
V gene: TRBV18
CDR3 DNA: TGTGCCAGCTCACTGCGCGGGGGGTACAATGAGCAGTTCTTC
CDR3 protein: CASSLRGGYNEQFF

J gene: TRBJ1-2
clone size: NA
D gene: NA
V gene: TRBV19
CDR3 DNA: TGTGCCAGTAGCCGGGACAACTCTCGGGATGGCTACACCTTC
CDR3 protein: CASSRDNSRDGYTF

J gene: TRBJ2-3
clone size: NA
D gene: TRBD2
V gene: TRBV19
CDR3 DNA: TGTGCCAGTAGTACTCCCGGGGGGAACACAGATACGCAGTATTTT
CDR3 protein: CASSTPGGNTDTQYF

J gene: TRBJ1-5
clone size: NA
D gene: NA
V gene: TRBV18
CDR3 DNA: TGTGCCAGCCGGGGGGGGCAGAATCAGCCCCAGCATTTT
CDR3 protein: CASRGGQNQPQHF

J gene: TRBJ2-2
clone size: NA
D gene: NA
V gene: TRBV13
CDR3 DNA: TGTGCCATCATCTTACTTACTAGCTGGAACACCGGGGATCTGTTTTTT
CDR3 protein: CAIILLTSWNTGDLFF

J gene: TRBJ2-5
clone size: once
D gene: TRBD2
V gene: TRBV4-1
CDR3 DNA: TGCGCCAGCAGCCAAGAAGGGACTAGTTTACAGACCCAGTACTTC
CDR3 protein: CASSQEGTSLQTQYF

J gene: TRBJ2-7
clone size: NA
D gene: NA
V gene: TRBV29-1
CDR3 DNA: TGCAGCGTGTCGGGACTCTTCGTCTACGAGCAGTACTTC
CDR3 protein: CSVSGLFVYEQYF

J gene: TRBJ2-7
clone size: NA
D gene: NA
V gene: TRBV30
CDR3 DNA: TGTGCCTGGAGTGACGGGGACTTGAGCTACGAGCAGTACTTC
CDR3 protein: CAWSDGDLSYEQYF

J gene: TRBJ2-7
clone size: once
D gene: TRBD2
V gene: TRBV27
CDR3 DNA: TGTGCCAGCGCGGGACTAGCTGGCGAGCAGTACTTC
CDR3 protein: CASAGLAGEQYF

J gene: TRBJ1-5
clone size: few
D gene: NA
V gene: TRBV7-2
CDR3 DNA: TGTGCCAGCAGCTTAGTGACAGCCCTTGACAATCAGCCCCAGCATTTT
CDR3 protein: CASSLVTALDNQPQHF

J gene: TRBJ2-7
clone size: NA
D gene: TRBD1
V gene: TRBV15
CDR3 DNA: TGTGCCACCAGCAGACCTGACAGGGGGGACGAGCAGTACTTC
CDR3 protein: CATSRPDRGDEQYF

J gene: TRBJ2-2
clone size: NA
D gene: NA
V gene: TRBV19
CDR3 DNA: TGTGCCAGTAGTATAGATCTTACGAGCGGGGAGCTGTTTTTT
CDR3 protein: CASSIDLTSGELFF

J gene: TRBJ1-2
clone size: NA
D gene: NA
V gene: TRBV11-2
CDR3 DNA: TGTGCCAGCAGCCCCCGGGGCAGGGGAAACTATGGCTACACCTTC
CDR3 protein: CASSPRGRGNYGYTF

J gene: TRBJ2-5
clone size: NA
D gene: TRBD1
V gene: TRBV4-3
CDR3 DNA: TGCGCCAGCAGCCAAGAGGCCCCCGCCGGACAGGGGGCGGGACATCAGCAGTACTTC
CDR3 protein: CASSQEAPAGQGAGHQQYF

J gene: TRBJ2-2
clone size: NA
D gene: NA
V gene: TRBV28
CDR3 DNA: TGTGCCAGCAGTTTGCCGAGGATCCGTCACGCGAACACCGGGGAGCTGTTTTTT
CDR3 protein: CASSLPRIRHANTGELFF

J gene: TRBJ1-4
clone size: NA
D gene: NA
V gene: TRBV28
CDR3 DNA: TGTGCCAGCAGTTCAACAGGGAAAGGTGGTGAAAAACTGTTTTTT
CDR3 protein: CASSSTGKGGEKLFF

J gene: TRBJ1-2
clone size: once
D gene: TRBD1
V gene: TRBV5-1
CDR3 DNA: TGCGCCAGCAGCTCGGAGACAGGGACTAACTATGGCTACACCTTC
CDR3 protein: CASSSETGTNYGYTF

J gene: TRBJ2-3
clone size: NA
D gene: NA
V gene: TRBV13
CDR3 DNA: TGTGCCAGCAGTTCCCGCGGCGGGCCTAGCACAGATACGCAGTATTTT
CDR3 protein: CASSSRGGPSTDTQYF

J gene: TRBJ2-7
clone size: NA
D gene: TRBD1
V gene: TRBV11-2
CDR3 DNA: TGTGCCAGCAGCGAGGTATGGACAGGGGGCTCTTACGAGCAGTACTTC
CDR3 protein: CASSEVWTGGSYEQYF

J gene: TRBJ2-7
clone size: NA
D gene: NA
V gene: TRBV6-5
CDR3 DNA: TGTGCCAGTGGACAGATTTACGAGCAGTACTTC
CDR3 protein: CASGQIYEQYF